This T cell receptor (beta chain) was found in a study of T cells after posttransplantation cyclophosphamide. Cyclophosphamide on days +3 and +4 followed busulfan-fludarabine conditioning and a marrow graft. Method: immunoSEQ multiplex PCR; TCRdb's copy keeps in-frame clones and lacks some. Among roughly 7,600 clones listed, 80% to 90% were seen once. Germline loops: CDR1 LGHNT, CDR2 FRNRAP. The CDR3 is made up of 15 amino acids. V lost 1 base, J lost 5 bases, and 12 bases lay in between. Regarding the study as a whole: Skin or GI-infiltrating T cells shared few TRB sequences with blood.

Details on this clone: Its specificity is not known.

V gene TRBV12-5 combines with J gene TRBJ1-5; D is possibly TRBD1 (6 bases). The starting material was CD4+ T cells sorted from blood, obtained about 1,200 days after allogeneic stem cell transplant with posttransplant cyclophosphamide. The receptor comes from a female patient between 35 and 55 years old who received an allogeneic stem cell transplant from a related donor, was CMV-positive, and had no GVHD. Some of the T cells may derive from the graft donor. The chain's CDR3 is CASGLGQGTHQPQHF. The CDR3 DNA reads TGTGCTAGTGGTTTGGGCCAGGGGACCCATCAGCCCCAGCATTTT.